This TCR beta chain derives from a study of cytomegalovirus exposure and HLA in healthy donors. Overall study findings and caveats: Investigators reported 150 to 200 TCR beta chains as tied to cytomegalovirus. In a later analysis, specific HLA alleles were associated with 15,000 to 20,000 TCR beta sequences at a 0.05 false discovery rate.

Both 60 Vbeta primers and 13 Jbeta primers went into the PCR. Sequenced by immunoSEQ multiplex PCR; TCRdb stores in-frame clones only, minus some. The repertoire holds roughly 100,000 clones, with about 83% as singletons. This clone has more than one count but fewer than ten. No antigen is known for it. Input material: PBMCs. This TCR was sampled from a man between 18 and 35 years old in good health and CMV-seronegative.

CDR3 amino acids: CASSLGASGDYTDTQYF. The CDR3 bases are TGTGCCAGCAGCTTGGGGGCTAGCGGGGACTACACAGATACGCAGTATTTT. The gene calls are TRBV5-6 and TRBJ2-3; 9 nucleotides match TRBD2. The CDR3 is 17 amino acids. Per the germline V gene, CDR1 is SGHDT and CDR2 is YYEEEE. V trimming: 0 bases; J trimming: 2 bases; junction bases outside the gene matches: 7.